This T cell receptor (beta chain) derives from a study of cytomegalovirus exposure and HLA in healthy donors. The PCR had 60 Vbeta and 13 Jbeta primers. Measured with immunoSEQ multiplex PCR; TCRdb has only the in-frame clones, and not every one. With roughly 60,000 clones in the sample, the ten largest clones hold over 2%. V was clipped by 7 bases and J by 9 bases; unmatched bases: 7. The CDR3 contains 15 residues. Germline CDR1 is MDHEN and CDR2 is SYDVKM. The TCR originated in a woman aged 18-35 years in good health and CMV-seronegative. The rearrangement uses TRBV28 and TRBJ2-1, with 15 nucleotides matching TRBD2. Material for sequencing was PBMCs. The DNA for the CDR3 is TGTGCCAGCACTGGGACTAGCGGGAGGTGGGCTGAGCAGTTCTTC. Protein product: CASTGTSGRWAEQFF.